Below, 4 T cell receptor beta chains from the same sample are listed, as sequenced in a study of T-cell memory formation after mild COVID-19 (dated by TCRdb to about 2021). The library was made by 5' RACE. Sequencing instrument: Illumina NovaSeq 6000. The public reads were quality trimmed at Q25 with fastp and then assembled into clones with MiXCR by TCRdb, keeping productive beta chains. Rows are unified per CDR3 protein, each entry keeping the most common DNA and genes. Here the sample has around 65,000 distinct CDR3 sequences; 9.3% occur a single time. The top ten hold approximately 1.1% of the sample. Sequencing used PBMCs or a T cell subset sorted from them (not recorded which). Receptor source: a man aged 18 to 30 who had mild COVID-19 (a few samples of this study predate the infection). The sample titles of this study are shuffled in the database, so cell type and time point are left out; the donor was told from shared clones.

This clonotype was counted between two and nine times. V and J are TRBV11-3 and TRBJ2-1; D is possibly TRBD1 or TRBD2 (6 bases each). CDR3 size: 14 residues. Per germline, CDR1 SGHNT and CDR2 YENEEA. Trimming removed 7 bases at V and 7 bases at J, with 17 bases between. The CDR3: CASTITGASNEQFF. CDR3 nucleotides: TGTGCCAGCACCATCACGGGGGCGTCGAATGAGCAGTTCTTC.

This clonotype was seen only a few times. The chain carries TRBV3-1 and TRBJ2-3; TRBD1 or TRBD2 may be the D gene (6 bases each). CDR3 length equals 14 residues. Germline V CDR1 and CDR2: LGHDT, YNNKEL (reference sequence). The germline V and J ends were trimmed by 4 bases and 5 bases, with 13 bases remaining between them. The CDR3 reads CASSLLRGEDTQYF. The CDR3, as DNA: TGTGCCAGCAGCCTACTTAGGGGGGAAGATACGCAGTATTTT.

The chain links TRBV7-2 to TRBJ2-7; the D is unclear. This CDR3 contains 12 residues. V lost 5 bases and J lost 4, with 9 bases in between. Germline CDR1 and CDR2: SGHTA and FQGNSA. CDR3 nucleotides: TGTGCCAGCAGCCAAGGGTGGTACGAGCAGTACTTC. Protein product: CASSQGWYEQYF.

The chain has TRBV11-2 and TRBJ2-3, with D possibly matching TRBD2 (6 bases). Germline loops: CDR1 SGHAT, CDR2 FQNNGV. The CDR3 is made up of 18 amino acids. V lost 2 bases and J lost 3, with 21 bases in between. CDR3 DNA sequence: TGTGCCAGCAGCTTAACCAGAAGTGGGGGGATCAGGACAGATACGCAGTATTTT. Protein product: CASSLTRSGGIRTDTQYF.